The table lists the clone carrying this T cell receptor beta chain with many counts. TCRdb called the RACE reads again in MiXCR, with one record for every CDR3 protein. Counted here are some 44,000 distinct CDR3 sequences, 8.9% occurring once; the ten biggest clones make up 15%. The data derive from a study of human T cells and chemical hapten exposure. The CDR3 is 14 residues long. Trimming pared 6 bases from V and 5 bases from J, leaving 14 bases between. CDR1 WSHSY and CDR2 SAAADI come from the germline V gene. Sample time point: patch test 2, 6 weeks after DPC sensitization. The sample's treatment: therapeutic diphenylcyclopropenone sensitization with weekly scalp DPC.

The sequence was collected from a woman aged 40 to 50 with alopecia areata. Some clones in this sample may be carry-over from other donors' samples. The material sequenced was whole blood, taken in connection with sensitization to the hapten diphenylcyclopropenone (DPC). This chain joins TRBV10-2 and TRBJ1-5; D not certain. The CDR3 nucleotides are TGCGCCAGCAGATTGAAGGGCGTCGATCAGCCCCAGCATTTT. Amino acid sequence: CASRLKGVDQPQHF.